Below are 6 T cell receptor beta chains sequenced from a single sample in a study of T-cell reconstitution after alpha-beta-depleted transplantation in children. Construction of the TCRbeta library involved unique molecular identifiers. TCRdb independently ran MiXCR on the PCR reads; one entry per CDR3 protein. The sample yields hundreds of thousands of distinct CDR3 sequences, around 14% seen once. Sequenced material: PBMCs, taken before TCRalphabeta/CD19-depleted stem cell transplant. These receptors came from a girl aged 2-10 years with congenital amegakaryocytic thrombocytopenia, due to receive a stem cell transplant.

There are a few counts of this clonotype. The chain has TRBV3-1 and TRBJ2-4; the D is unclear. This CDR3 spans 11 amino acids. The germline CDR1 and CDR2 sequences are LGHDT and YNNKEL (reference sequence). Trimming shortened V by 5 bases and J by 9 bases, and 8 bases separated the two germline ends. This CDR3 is CASSERGIQYF. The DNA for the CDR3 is TGTGCCAGCAGCGAGCGAGGCATTCAGTACTTC.

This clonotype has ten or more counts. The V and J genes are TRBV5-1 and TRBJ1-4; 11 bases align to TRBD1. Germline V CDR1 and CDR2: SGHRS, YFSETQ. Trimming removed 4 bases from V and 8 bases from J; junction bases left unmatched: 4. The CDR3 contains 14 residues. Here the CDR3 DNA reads TGCGCCAGCAGCCCCGGGACAGGGGGAGAAAAACTGTTTTTT. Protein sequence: CASSPGTGGEKLFF.

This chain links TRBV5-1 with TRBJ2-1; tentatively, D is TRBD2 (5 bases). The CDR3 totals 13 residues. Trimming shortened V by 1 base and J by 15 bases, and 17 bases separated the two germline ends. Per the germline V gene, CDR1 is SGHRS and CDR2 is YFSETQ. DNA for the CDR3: TGCGCCAGCAGCTTGACCTGGGGAGCCCCGTGGTTCTTC. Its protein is CASSLTWGAPWFF.

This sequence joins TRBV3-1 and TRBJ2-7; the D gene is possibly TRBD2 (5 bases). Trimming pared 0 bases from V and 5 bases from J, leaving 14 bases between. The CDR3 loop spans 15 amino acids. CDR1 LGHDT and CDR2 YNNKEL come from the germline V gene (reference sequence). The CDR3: CASSQDWRLAHEQYF. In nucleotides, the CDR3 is TGTGCCAGCAGCCAAGATTGGAGGCTAGCTCACGAGCAGTACTTC.

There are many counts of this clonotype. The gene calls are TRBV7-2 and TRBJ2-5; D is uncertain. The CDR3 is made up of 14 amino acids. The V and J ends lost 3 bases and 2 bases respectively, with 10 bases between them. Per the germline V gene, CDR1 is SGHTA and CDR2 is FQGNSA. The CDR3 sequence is CASSFPSLQETQYF. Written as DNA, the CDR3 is TGTGCCAGCAGCTTTCCAAGTCTACAAGAGACCCAGTACTTC.

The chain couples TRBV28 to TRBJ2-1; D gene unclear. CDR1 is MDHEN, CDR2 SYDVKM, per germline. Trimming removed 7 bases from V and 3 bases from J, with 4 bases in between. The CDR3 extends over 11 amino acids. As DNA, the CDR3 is TGTGCCAGCAAAGGCTACAATGAGCAGTTCTTC. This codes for CASKGYNEQFF.